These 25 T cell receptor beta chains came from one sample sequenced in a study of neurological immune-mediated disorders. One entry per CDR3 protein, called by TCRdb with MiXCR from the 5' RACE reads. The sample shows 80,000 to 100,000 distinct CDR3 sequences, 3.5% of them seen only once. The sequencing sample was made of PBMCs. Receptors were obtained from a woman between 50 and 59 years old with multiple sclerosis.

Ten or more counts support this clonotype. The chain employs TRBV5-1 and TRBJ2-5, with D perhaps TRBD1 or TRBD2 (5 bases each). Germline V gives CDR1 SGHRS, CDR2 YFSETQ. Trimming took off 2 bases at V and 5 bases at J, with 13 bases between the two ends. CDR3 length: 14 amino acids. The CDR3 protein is CASSFEGPRETQYF. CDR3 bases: TGCGCCAGCAGCTTTGAGGGGCCGCGGGAGACCCAGTACTTC.

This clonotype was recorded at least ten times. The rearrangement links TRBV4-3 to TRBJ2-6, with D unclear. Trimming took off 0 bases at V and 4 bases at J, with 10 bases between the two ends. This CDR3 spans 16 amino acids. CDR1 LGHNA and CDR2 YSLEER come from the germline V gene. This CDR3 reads CASSQEGSAGANVLTF. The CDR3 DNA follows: TGCGCCAGCAGCCAAGAGGGGTCTGCGGGGGCCAACGTCCTGACTTTC.

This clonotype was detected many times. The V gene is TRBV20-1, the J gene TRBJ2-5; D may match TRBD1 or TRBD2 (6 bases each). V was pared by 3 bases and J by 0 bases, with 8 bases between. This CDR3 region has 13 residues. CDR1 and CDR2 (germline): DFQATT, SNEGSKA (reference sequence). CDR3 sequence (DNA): TGCAGTGCTAGCCGGGGGCACCAAGAGACCCAGTACTTC. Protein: CSASRGHQETQYF.

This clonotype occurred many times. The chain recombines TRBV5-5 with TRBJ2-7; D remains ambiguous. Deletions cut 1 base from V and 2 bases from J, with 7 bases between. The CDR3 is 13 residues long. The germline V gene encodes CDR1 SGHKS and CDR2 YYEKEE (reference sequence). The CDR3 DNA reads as TGTGCCAGCAGCTTGACTTTCACCTACGAGCAGTACTTC. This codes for CASSLTFTYEQYF.

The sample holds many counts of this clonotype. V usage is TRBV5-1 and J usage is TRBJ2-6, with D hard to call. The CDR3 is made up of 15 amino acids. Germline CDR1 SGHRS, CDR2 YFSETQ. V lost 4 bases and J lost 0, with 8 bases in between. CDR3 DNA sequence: TGCGCCAGCAGCCCTCAGTCCTCTGGGGCCAACGTCCTGACTTTC. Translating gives CASSPQSSGANVLTF.

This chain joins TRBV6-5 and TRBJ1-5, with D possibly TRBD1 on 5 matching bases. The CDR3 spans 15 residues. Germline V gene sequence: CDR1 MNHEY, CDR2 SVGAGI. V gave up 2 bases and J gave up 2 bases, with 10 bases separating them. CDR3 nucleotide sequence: TGTGCCAGCAGTTACGGAACAGGCGGCAATCAGCCCCAGCATTTT. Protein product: CASSYGTGGNQPQHF.

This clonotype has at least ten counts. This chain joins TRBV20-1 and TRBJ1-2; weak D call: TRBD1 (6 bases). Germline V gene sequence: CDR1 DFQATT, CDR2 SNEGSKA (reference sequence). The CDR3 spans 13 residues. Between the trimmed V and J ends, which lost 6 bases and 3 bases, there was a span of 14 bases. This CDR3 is CSAGESGDYGYTF. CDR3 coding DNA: TGCAGTGCGGGGGAATCAGGGGACTATGGCTACACCTTC.

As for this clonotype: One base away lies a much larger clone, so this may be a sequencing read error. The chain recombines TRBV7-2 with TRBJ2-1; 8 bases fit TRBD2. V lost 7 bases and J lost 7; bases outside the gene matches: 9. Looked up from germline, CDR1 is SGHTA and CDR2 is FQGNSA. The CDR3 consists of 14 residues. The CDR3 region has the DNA TGTGCCAGCAAGAAGGTAGCGGGGATTAATGAGCAGTTCTTC. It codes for CASKKVAGINEQFF.

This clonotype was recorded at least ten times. The CDR3 protein is CASHEGVGSFEQYF. CDR3 bases: TGCGCCAGCCACGAGGGGGTTGGGTCTTTTGAGCAGTACTTC. The chain is built from TRBV5-1 and TRBJ2-7; D possibly corresponds to TRBD1 (6 bases). The CDR3 spans 14 residues. From germline, CDR1 is SGHRS and CDR2 YFSETQ. V gave up 7 bases and J gave up 7 bases, with 21 bases separating them.

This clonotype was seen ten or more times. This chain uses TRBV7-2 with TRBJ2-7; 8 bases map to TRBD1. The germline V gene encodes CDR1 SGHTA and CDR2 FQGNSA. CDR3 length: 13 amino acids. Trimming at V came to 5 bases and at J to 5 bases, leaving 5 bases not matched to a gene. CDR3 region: CASSRKTGDEQYF. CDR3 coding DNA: TGTGCCAGCAGCCGAAAGACAGGGGACGAGCAGTACTTC.

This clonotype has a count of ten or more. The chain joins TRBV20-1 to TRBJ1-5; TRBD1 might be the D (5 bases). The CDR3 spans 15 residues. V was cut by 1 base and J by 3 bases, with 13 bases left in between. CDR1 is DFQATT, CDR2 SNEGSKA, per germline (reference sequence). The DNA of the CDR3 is TGCAGTGCTAGAGTGGCCAGGGAGGACAATCAGCCCCAGCATTTT. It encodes CSARVAREDNQPQHF.

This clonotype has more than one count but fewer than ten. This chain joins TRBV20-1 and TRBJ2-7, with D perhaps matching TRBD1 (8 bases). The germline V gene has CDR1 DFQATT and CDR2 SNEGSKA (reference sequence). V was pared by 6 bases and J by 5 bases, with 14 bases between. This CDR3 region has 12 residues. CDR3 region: CSAGRDRNEQYF. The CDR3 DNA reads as TGCAGTGCGGGGAGGGACAGGAACGAGCAGTACTTC.

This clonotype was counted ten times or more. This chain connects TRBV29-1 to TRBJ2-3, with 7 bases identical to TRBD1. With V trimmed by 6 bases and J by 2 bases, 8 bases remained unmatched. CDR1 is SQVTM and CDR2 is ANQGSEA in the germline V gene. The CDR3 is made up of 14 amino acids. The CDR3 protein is CSVARDRATDTQYF. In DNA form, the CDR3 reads TGCAGCGTCGCCCGGGACAGAGCCACAGATACGCAGTATTTT.

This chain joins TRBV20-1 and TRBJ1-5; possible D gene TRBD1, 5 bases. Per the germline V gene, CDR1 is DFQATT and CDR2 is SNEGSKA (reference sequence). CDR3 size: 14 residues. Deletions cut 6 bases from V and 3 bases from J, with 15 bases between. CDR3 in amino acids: CSATKGYYNQPQHF. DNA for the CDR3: TGCAGTGCAACGAAGGGGTATTACAATCAGCCCCAGCATTTT.

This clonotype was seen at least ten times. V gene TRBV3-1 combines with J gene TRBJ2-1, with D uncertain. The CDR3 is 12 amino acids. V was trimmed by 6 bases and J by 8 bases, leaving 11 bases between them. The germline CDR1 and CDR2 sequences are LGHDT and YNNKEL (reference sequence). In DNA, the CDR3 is TGTGCCAGCAGACACGGTGGGCATGAGCAGTTCTTC. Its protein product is CASRHGGHEQFF.

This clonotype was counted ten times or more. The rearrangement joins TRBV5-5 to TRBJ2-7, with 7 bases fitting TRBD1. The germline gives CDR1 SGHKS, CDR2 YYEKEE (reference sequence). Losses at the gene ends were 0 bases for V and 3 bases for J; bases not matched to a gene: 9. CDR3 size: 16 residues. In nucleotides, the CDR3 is TGTGCCAGCAGCTTGGGAACAGGGGCGAATTACTACGAGCAGTACTTC. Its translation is CASSLGTGANYYEQYF.

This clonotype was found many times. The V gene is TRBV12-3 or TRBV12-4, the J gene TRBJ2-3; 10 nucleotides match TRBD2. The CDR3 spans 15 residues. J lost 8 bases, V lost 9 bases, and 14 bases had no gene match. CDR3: CASPDSGGTHGTQYF. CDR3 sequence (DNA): TGTGCCAGTCCTGATAGCGGGGGGACCCACGGTACGCAGTATTTT.

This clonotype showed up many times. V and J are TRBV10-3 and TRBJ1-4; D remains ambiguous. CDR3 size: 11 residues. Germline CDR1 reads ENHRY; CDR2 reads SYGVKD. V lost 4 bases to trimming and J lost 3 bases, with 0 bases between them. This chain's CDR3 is CAISANEKLFF. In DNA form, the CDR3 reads TGTGCCATCAGTGCTAATGAAAAACTGTTTTTT.

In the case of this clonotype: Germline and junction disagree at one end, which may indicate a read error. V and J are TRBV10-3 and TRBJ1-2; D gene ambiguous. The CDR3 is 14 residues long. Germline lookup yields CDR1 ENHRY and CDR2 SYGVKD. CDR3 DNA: TGTGCCAGCAGTTACTCGAAGTTATCGACGGACTACACCTTC. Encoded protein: CASSYSKLSTDYTF.

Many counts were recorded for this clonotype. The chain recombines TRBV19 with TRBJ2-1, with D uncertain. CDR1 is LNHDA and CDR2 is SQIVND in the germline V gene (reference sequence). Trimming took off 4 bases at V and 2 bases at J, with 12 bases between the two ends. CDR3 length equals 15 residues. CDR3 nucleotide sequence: TGTGCCAGTAGTAGTTGGCTAGATCCCTACAATGAGCAGTTCTTC. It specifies CASSSWLDPYNEQFF.

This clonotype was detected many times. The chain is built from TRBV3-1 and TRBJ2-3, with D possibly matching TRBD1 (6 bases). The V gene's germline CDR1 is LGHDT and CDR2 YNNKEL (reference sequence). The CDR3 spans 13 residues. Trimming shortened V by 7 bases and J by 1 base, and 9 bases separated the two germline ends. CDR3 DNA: TGTGCCAGCACCCGGACAGGCACAGATACGCAGTATTTT. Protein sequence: CASTRTGTDTQYF.

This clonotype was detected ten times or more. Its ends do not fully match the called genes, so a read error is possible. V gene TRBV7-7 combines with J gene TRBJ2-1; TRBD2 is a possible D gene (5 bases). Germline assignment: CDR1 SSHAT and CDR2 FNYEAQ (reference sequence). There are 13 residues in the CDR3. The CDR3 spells CASSLANAGEQFF. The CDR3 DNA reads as TGTGCTAGCAGCTTAGCGAATGCGGGTGAGCAGTTCTTC.

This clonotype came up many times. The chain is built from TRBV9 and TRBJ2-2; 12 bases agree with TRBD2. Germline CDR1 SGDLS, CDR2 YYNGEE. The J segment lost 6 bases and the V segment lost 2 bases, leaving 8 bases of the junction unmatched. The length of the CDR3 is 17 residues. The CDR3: CASSVSRLAGGPGELFF. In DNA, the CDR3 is TGTGCCAGCAGCGTTTCCCGGCTAGCGGGGGGGCCCGGGGAGCTGTTTTTT.

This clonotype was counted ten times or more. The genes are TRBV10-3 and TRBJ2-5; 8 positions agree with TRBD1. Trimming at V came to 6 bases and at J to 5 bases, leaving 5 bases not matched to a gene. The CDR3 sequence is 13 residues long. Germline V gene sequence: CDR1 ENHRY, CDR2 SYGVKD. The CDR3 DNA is TGTGCCATCAGAAGACAGGGGCGGGAGACCCAGTACTTC. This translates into CAIRRQGRETQYF.

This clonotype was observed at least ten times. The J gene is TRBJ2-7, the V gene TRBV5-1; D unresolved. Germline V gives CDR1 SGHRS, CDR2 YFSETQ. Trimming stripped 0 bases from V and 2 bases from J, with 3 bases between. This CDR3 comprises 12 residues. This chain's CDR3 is CASSLAPYEQYF. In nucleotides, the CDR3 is TGCGCCAGCAGCTTGGCCCCCTACGAGCAGTACTTC.